Following are 24 T cell receptor beta chains from one sample sequenced in a study of T cells and Merkel cell carcinoma outcomes. This table comes from immunoSEQ multiplex PCR, and its TCRdb copy is limited to in-frame clones, with some not included. The sample carries about 15,000 clones, around 81% recorded once. Sequencing was carried out using tumor tissue from Merkel cell carcinoma. These TCRs come from a human donor with Merkel cell carcinoma.

The J gene is TRBJ1-3, the V gene TRBV19, with D uncertain. The CDR3 length is 15 residues. With 5 bases removed from V and 0 bases from J, the gap between germline ends came to 11 bases. Germline V gene lookup returns CDR1 LNHDA and CDR2 SQIVND (reference sequence). The CDR3 sequence is CASSDRPNSGNTIYF. The CDR3 DNA is TGTGCCAGTAGTGATCGACCGAACTCTGGAAACACCATATATTTT.

The genes are TRBV11-2 and TRBJ1-1, with D uncertain. The CDR3 loop spans 13 amino acids. The germline gives CDR1 SGHAT, CDR2 FQNNGV. V lost 5 bases and J 1 base, leaving 8 bases between the germline ends. This CDR3 reads CASSAGRNTEAFF. CDR3 coding DNA: TGTGCCAGCAGCGCCGGGAGGAACACTGAAGCTTTCTTT.

The chain uses TRBV5-1 and TRBJ1-1, with D unresolved. Germline V gene lookup returns CDR1 SGHRS and CDR2 YFSETQ. With 4 bases removed from V and 4 bases from J, the gap between germline ends came to 2 bases. The CDR3 has 10 amino acids. The CDR3 DNA reads as TGCGCCAGCAGCCCCACTGAAGCTTTCTTT. Translated: CASSPTEAFF. The full variable domain, with the rest looked up from reference TRBV5-1 and TRBJ1-1, is KAGVTQTPRYLIKTRGQQVTLSCSPISGHRSVSWYQQTPGQGLQFLFEYFSETQRNKGNFPGRFSGRQFSNSRSEMNVSTLELGDSALYLCASSPTEAFFGQGTRLTVV.

This clone was picked up a small number of times. The rearrangement joins TRBV4-1 to TRBJ2-3; TRBD2 matches 9 bases. The CDR3 sequence is 15 residues long. The V gene's germline CDR1 is MGHRA and CDR2 YSYEKL. J gave up 4 bases and V 1 base, and 3 bases lay outside the gene matches. For the CDR3, the DNA is TGCGCCAGCAGCCAAGTTGCGGGAGGGGCAGATACGCAGTATTTT. As protein: CASSQVAGGADTQYF.

The chain recombines TRBV6-1 with TRBJ2-1, with 15 bases aligning to TRBD2. The CDR3 is made up of 15 amino acids. V was clipped by 6 bases and J by 4 bases; unmatched bases: 1. Germline CDR1 and CDR2: MNHNS and SASEGT. CDR3 bases: TGTGCCAGCAGGGGACTAGCGGGAGGATACAATGAGCAGTTCTTC. It translates to CASRGLAGGYNEQFF.

This clone was observed a few times. This sequence joins TRBV27 and TRBJ1-1; no definite D call. Germline V CDR1 and CDR2: MNHEY, SMNVEV (reference sequence). V lost 6 bases and J 0 bases, leaving 5 bases between the germline ends. The CDR3 is 12 amino acids. The CDR3 coding sequence is TGTGCCAGCAGGTCCGTGAACACTGAAGCTTTCTTT. Amino acid sequence: CASRSVNTEAFF.

This clone showed up just once. The chain recombines TRBV11-2 with TRBJ1-4; TRBD1 aligns across 7 bases. CDR1 SGHAT and CDR2 FQNNGV come from the germline V gene. The CDR3 spans 14 residues. V lost 1 base to trimming and J lost 8 bases; unmatched junction nucleotides: 4. The CDR3 DNA reads as TGTGCCAGCAGCTTAGGACAGGGAAGCGAAAAACTGTTTTTT. Protein product: CASSLGQGSEKLFF. The entire variable domain, with the rest obtained from reference TRBV11-2 and TRBJ1-4, is as follows: EAGVAQSPRYKIIEKRQSVAFWCNPISGHATLYWYQQILGQGPKLLIQFQNNGVVDDSQLPKDRFSAERLKGVDSTLKIQPAKLEDSAVYLCASSLGQGSEKLFFGSGTQLSVL.

The chain carries TRBV7-9 and TRBJ1-4, with D possibly matching TRBD1 (5 bases). Looked up from germline, CDR1 is SEHNR and CDR2 is FQNEAQ (reference sequence). The V end was cut by 4 bases, the J end by 8 bases, with 17 bases between. CDR3 length: 15 residues. CDR3 protein: CASSSDRQGGEKLFF. The CDR3 coding sequence is TGTGCCAGCAGCTCAGATCGGCAGGGTGGCGAAAAACTGTTTTTT.

This clone was picked up one time. V is TRBV2 and J is TRBJ1-5; D is ambiguous. V lost 4 bases, J lost 2 bases, and 12 bases lay in between. The CDR3 totals 15 residues. The germline gives CDR1 SNHLY, CDR2 FYNNEI. The CDR3 sequence is CASSGQEMGNQPQHF. The CDR3 coding sequence is TGTGCCAGCAGTGGCCAGGAAATGGGCAATCAGCCCCAGCATTTT.

The V and J genes are TRBV9 and TRBJ2-2; no definite D call. Between the trimmed V and J ends, which lost 1 base and 1 base, there was a span of 8 bases. Looked up from germline, CDR1 is SGDLS and CDR2 is YYNGEE. The CDR3 has 15 amino acids. The CDR3 DNA is TGTGCCAGCAGCGTACAAGGGCAGAACACCGGGGAGCTGTTTTTT. This codes for CASSVQGQNTGELFF.

The chain combines TRBV19 with TRBJ1-6, with a weak D call TRBD1 (6 bases). Germline CDR1 LNHDA, CDR2 SQIVND (reference sequence). Trimming took off 2 bases at V and 8 bases at J, with 13 bases between the two ends. The CDR3 runs to 15 residues. As DNA, the CDR3 is TGTGCCAGTAGTATAAAAACAGGGAGATATTCACCCCTCCACTTT. The encoded protein is CASSIKTGRYSPLHF.

About this clone: Other DNA sequences in this sample translate to the same CDR3. The CDR3 region has the DNA TGTGCCAGCAGCTTAGGTGGGGGAGAGCAGTACTTC. This gives the protein CASSLGGGEQYF. This chain links TRBV7-8 with TRBJ2-7; either TRBD1 or TRBD2 may fit D (5 bases each). The V end was cut by 1 base, the J end by 7 bases, with 8 bases between. Looked up from germline, CDR1 is SGHVS and CDR2 is FQNEAQ. This CDR3 spans 12 amino acids.

The rearrangement links TRBV19 to TRBJ1-5; 7 bases line up with TRBD1. The V and J ends lost 4 bases and 5 bases, in that order; junction bases with no gene match: 2. CDR1 and CDR2 (germline): LNHDA, SQIVND (reference sequence). The length of the CDR3 is 13 residues. The DNA for the CDR3 is TGTGCCAGTAGTACGCAGGGGGATCAGCCCCAGCATTTT. Amino acid sequence: CASSTQGDQPQHF.

The chain carries TRBV18 and TRBJ1-2; 7 bases fit TRBD1. V dropped 4 bases and J dropped 3; count of bases not matched to a gene: 2. The CDR3 covers 13 residues. Germline V gives CDR1 KGHSH, CDR2 LQKENI. The CDR3 here is CASSLDRDYGYTF. The CDR3 region has the DNA TGTGCCAGCTCACTTGACAGGGACTATGGCTACACCTTC.

The rearrangement uses TRBV6-1 and TRBJ2-7; D call uncertain. This CDR3 comprises 12 residues. The germline V and J ends were trimmed by 3 bases and 3 bases, with 6 bases remaining between them. The germline V gene has CDR1 MNHNS and CDR2 SASEGT. The CDR3 reads CASSEGNYEQYF. The CDR3, as DNA: TGTGCCAGCAGTGAGGGCAACTACGAGCAGTACTTC.

In its sample, this clone was seen a few times. The chain combines TRBV5-1 with TRBJ2-3; 10 bases are shared with TRBD2. With 5 bases clipped from V and 2 bases from J, the junction kept 5 bases outside the gene matches. CDR1 SGHRS and CDR2 YFSETQ come from the germline V gene. CDR3 length equals 15 residues. The CDR3 bases are TGCGCCAGCAGAAGGAGCGGGGGGGTCACAGATACGCAGTATTTT. Translating gives CASRRSGGVTDTQYF.

The CDR3 region has the DNA TGTGCCAGCAGTCGGACAGGGGAGTATGGCTACACCTTC. Its protein product is CASSRTGEYGYTF. The chain employs TRBV6-5 and TRBJ1-2, with TRBD1 matching 9 bases. In germline, CDR1 is MNHEY, CDR2 SVGAGI. The trim removed 5 bases at V and 5 bases at J, leaving 3 bases unmatched. The CDR3 consists of 13 residues.

J is TRBJ2-2 and V is TRBV9; D possibly matches TRBD1 or TRBD2 (6 bases each). Trimming cost V 3 bases and J 6 bases, with 15 bases left between them. Germline values: CDR1 SGDLS, CDR2 YYNGEE. There are 15 residues in the CDR3. CDR3 coding DNA: TGTGCCAGCAGCGCCCCCGGGGGCGCCCCCGGGGAGCTGTTTTTT. Protein sequence: CASSAPGGAPGELFF.

This CDR3 reads CASSGDDRGQNTEAFF. DNA for the CDR3: TGTGCCAGCAGCGGGGACGACAGGGGGCAAAACACTGAAGCTTTCTTT. The chain employs TRBV5-4 and TRBJ1-1; TRBD1 agrees at 10 bases. The length of the CDR3 is 16 residues. Trimming took 4 bases from V and 2 from J; bases not matched to a gene: 8. Per the germline V gene, CDR1 is SGHNT and CDR2 is YYREEE (reference sequence).

The chain combines TRBV2 with TRBJ2-7, with 8 positions matching TRBD2. Looked up from germline, CDR1 is SNHLY and CDR2 is FYNNEI. CDR3 length equals 14 residues. Losses at the gene ends were 6 bases for V and 5 bases for J; bases not matched to a gene: 9. CDR3 sequence reads: CASRGSGSTNEQYF. The CDR3 DNA sequence: TGTGCCAGCAGGGGGAGCGGGAGTACCAACGAGCAGTACTTC.

The chain employs TRBV14 and TRBJ2-1; D is ambiguous. The CDR3 is made up of 15 amino acids. V lost 3 bases and J lost 5, with 14 bases in between. Germline V gene sequence: CDR1 SGHDN, CDR2 FVKESK. The CDR3 spells CASSQFGLNHNEQFF. Written as DNA, the CDR3 is TGTGCCAGCAGCCAGTTCGGCCTCAACCACAATGAGCAGTTCTTC.

The V gene is TRBV6-5, the J gene TRBJ1-1; D ambiguous. Germline CDR1 and CDR2: MNHEY and SVGAGI. Deletions cut 5 bases from V and 0 bases from J, with 7 bases between. CDR3 length: 13 amino acids. CDR3 in DNA: TGTGCCAGCAGTCCCCTGATGAACACTGAAGCTTTCTTT. Translation gives CASSPLMNTEAFF.

The chain couples TRBV29-1 to TRBJ1-3, with D unclear. Germline V gene data show CDR1 as SQVTM and CDR2 as ANQGSEA. The CDR3 runs 12 residues. The V and J ends lost 4 bases and 2 bases respectively, with 6 bases between them. The CDR3, as DNA: TGCAGCGTTGGGGATGCTGGAAACACCATATATTTT. Translation: CSVGDAGNTIYF.

J is TRBJ2-5 and V is TRBV11-3; D assignment may be TRBD1 or TRBD2 (5 bases each). The V gene lost 9 bases and the J gene lost 5 bases, with 13 bases spanning the gap. CDR3 size: 12 residues. Germline V gives CDR1 SGHNT, CDR2 YENEEA. The CDR3 region is CARSGQCETQYF. The CDR3 DNA is TGTGCCAGATCGGGGCAGTGTGAGACCCAGTACTTC.